The source of this T cell receptor (beta chain) is a study of identical twins. TCRdb called the 5' RACE reads again in MiXCR, with one record for every CDR3 protein. This sample carries about 200,000 distinct CDR3 sequences, around 6.5% of them seen once, and the ten largest clones take about 14%. Losses at the gene ends were 9 bases for V and 5 bases for J; bases not matched to a gene: 10. Germline V lookup: CDR1 MNHEY, CDR2 SMNVEV (reference sequence). CDR3 size: 15 residues. These records were also assigned to another study, of T cells expressing NK-cell markers. According to that study: In several donors, these clonotypes also led the CD3+CD56-NKG2C+ fraction.

The receptor was derived from a woman aged 18 to 35 in good health. V usage is TRBV27 and J usage is TRBJ2-2; 9 nucleotides align to TRBD2. The sample taken for sequencing was CD8+ T cells sorted from blood. The CDR3 DNA reads TGTGCCAGGATTACCGGGACTAGCTTTACCGGGGAGCTGTTTTTT. Amino acid sequence: CARITGTSFTGELFF.